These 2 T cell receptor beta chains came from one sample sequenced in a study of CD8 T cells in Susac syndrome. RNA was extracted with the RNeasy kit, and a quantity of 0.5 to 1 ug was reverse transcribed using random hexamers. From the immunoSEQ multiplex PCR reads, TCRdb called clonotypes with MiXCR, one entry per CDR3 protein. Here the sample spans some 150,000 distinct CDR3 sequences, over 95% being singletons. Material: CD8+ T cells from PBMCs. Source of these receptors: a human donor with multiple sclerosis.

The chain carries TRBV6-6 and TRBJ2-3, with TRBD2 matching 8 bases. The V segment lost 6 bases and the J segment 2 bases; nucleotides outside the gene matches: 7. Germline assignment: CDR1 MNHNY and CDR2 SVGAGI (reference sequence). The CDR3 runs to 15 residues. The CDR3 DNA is TGTGCCAGCAGCTCGAAGCGGGGGTACACAGATACGCAGTATTTT. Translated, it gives CASSSKRGYTDTQYF.

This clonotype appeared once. The CDR3 nucleotides are TGTGCCAGCCTTGGGGGGGCCGGTCAGCCCCAGCATTTT. Its protein is CASLGGAGQPQHF. J is TRBJ1-5 and V is TRBV12-3 or TRBV12-4, with a tentative D call TRBD1 (6 bases). The CDR3 is made up of 13 amino acids. Trimming pared 8 bases from V and 6 bases from J, leaving 14 bases between.